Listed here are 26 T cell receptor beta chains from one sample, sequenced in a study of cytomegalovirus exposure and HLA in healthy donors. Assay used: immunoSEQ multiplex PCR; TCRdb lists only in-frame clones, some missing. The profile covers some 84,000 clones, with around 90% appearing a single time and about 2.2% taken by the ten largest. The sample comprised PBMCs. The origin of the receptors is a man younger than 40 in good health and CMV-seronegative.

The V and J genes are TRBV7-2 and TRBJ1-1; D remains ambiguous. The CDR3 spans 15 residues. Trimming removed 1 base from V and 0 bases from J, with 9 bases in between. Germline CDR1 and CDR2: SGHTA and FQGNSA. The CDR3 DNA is TGTGCCAGCAGCTTAGAGACAATTTTGAACACTGAAGCTTTCTTT. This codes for CASSLETILNTEAFF. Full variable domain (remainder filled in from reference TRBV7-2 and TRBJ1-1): GAGVSQSPSNKVTEKGKDVELRCDPISGHTALYWYRQSLGQGLEFLIYFQGNSAPDKSGLPSDRFSAERTGGSVSTLTIQRTQQEDSAVYLCASSLETILNTEAFFGQGTRLTVV.

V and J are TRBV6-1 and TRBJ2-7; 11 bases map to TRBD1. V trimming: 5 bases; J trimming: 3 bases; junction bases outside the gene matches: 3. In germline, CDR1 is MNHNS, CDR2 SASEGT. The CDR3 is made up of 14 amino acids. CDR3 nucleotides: TGTGCCAGCAGTCTTGGGACAGGGGGCTACGAGCAGTACTTC. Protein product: CASSLGTGGYEQYF.

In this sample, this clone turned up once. The CDR3 loop is CASSQERERGGFYEQYF. The CDR3 nucleotides read TGTGCCAGCAGCCAAGAGAGGGAGCGGGGGGGATTCTACGAGCAGTACTTC. This chain links TRBV4-2 with TRBJ2-7; 10 bases agree with TRBD2. V was pared by 0 bases and J by 3 bases, with 8 bases of the junction left unmatched. Germline V gene data show CDR1 as LGHNA and CDR2 as YNFKEQ. This CDR3 is 17 amino acids long.

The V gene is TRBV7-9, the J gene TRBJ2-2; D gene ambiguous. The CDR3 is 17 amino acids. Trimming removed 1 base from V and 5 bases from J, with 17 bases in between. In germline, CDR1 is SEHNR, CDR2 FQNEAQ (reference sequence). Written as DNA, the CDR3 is TGTGCCAGCAGCTTAGGGGTACCGGCCCGGAGAACCGGGGAGCTGTTTTTT. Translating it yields CASSLGVPARRTGELFF.

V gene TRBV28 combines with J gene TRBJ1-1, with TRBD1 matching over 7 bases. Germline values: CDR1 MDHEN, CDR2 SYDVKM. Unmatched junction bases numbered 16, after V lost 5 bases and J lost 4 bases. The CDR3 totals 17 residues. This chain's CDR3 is CASSPILQGKVLTEAFF. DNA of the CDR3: TGTGCCAGCAGTCCCATCCTACAGGGGAAGGTGCTCACTGAAGCTTTCTTT.

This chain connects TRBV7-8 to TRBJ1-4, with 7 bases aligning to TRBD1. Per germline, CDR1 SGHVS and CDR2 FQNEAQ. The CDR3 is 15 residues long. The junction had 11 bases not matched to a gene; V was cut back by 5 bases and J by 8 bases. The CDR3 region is CASSPEQQGREKLFF. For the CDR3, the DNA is TGTGCCAGCAGCCCTGAGCAACAGGGGAGGGAAAAACTGTTTTTT.

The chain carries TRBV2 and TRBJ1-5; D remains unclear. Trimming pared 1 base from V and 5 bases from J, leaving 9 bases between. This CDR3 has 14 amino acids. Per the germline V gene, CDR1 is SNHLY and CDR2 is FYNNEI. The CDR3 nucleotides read TGTGCCAGCAGTGAAGGAGGGAGCTATCAGCCCCAGCATTTT. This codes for CASSEGGSYQPQHF.

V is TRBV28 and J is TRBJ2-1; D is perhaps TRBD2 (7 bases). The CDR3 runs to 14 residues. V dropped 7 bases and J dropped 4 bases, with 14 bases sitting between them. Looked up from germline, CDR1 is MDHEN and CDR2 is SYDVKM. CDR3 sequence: CASTGGGAYNEQFF. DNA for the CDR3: TGTGCCAGCACGGGTGGGGGGGCGTACAATGAGCAGTTCTTC. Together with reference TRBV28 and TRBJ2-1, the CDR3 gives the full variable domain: DVKVTQSSRYLVKRTGEKVFLECVQDMDHENMFWYRQDPGLGLRLIYFSYDVKMKEKGDIPEGYSVSREKKERFSLILESASTNQTSMYLCASTGGGAYNEQFFGPGTRLTVL.

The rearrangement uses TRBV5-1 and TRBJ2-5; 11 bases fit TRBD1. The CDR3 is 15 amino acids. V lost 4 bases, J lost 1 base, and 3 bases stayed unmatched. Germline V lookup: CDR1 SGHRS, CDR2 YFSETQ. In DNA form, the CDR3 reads TGCGCCAGCAGCACCGGACAGGGGGCCCAAGAGACCCAGTACTTC. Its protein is CASSTGQGAQETQYF.

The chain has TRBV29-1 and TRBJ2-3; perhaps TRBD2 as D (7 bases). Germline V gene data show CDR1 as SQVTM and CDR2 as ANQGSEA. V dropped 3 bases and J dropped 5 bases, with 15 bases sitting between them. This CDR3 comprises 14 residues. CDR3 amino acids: CSVELWGGGDTQYF. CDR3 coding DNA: TGCAGCGTTGAGTTGTGGGGGGGCGGAGATACGCAGTATTTT.

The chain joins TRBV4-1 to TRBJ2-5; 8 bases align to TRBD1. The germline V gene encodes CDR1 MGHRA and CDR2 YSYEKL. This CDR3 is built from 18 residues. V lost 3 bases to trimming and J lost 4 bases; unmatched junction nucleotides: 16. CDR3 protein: CASSHTGGRRGQRETQYF. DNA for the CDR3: TGCGCCAGCAGCCACACAGGGGGGAGAAGGGGGCAGCGAGAGACCCAGTACTTC.

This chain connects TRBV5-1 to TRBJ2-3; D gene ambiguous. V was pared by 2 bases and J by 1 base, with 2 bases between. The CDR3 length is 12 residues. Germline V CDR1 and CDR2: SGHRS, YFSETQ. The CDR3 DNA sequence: TGCGCCAGCAGCTTCGGCACAGATACGCAGTATTTT. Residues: CASSFGTDTQYF.

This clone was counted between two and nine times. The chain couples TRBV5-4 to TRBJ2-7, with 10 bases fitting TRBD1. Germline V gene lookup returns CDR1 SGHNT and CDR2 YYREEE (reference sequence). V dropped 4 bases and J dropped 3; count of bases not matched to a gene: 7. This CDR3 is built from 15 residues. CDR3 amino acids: CASSKGDRGGYEQYF. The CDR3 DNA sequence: TGTGCCAGCAGCAAAGGGGACAGGGGAGGCTACGAGCAGTACTTC.

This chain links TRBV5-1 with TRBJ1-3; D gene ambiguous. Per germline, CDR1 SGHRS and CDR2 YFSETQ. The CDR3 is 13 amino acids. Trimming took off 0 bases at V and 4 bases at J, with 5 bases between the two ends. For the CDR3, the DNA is TGCGCCAGCAGCTTGGCGGAGGGAAACACCATATATTTT. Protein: CASSLAEGNTIYF.

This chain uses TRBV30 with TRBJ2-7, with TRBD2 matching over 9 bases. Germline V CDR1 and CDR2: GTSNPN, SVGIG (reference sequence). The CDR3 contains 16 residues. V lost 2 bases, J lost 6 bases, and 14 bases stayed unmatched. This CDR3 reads CAWSPPRREGRFEQYF. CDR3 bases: TGTGCCTGGAGTCCCCCAAGGCGGGAGGGCCGATTCGAGCAGTACTTC.

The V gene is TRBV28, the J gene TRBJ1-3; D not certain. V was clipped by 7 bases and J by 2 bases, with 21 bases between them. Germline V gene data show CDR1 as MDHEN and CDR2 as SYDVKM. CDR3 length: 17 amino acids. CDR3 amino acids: CASTPILRPATGNTIYF. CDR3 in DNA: TGTGCCAGCACCCCAATCCTACGTCCCGCGACTGGAAACACCATATATTTT.

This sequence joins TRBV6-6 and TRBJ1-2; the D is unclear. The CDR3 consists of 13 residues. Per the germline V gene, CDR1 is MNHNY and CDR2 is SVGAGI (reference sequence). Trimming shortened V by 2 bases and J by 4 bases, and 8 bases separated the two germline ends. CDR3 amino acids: CASSYGGSYGYTF. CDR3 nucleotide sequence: TGTGCCAGCAGTTACGGCGGGTCCTATGGCTACACCTTC.

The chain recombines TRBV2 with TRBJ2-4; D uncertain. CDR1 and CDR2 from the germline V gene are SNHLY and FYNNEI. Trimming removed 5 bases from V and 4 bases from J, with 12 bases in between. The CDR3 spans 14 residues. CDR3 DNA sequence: TGTGCCAGCAGTAGCGAAAGGAAGAAAAACATTCAGTACTTC. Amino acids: CASSSERKKNIQYF.

The CDR3 DNA follows: TGTGCCAGCAGTGAATTGGGGACAGGGGAGGAAAAACTGTTTTTT. It specifies CASSELGTGEEKLFF. The V and J genes are TRBV2 and TRBJ1-4; 10 bases are shared with TRBD1. The CDR3 contains 15 residues. With 2 bases clipped from V and 8 bases from J, the junction kept 5 bases outside the gene matches. The V gene's germline CDR1 is SNHLY and CDR2 FYNNEI.

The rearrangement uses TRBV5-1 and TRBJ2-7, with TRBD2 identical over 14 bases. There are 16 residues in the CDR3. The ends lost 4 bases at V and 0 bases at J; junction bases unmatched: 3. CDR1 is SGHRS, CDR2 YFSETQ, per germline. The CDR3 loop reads CASSGTSGSTSYEQYF. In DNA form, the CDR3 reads TGCGCCAGCAGCGGGACTAGCGGGAGTACCTCCTACGAGCAGTACTTC.

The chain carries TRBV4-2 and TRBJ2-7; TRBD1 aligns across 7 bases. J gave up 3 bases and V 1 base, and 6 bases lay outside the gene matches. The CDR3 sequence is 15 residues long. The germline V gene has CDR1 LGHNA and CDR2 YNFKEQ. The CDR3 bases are TGTGCCAGCAGCCAAGCGCCCGGGACAGACTACGAGCAGTACTTC. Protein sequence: CASSQAPGTDYEQYF.

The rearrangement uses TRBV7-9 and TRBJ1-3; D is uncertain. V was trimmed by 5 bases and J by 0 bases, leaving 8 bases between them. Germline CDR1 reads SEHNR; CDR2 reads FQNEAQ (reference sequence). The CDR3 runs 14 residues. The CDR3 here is CASSPGNSGNTIYF. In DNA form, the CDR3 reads TGTGCCAGCAGCCCCGGGAACTCTGGAAACACCATATATTTT.

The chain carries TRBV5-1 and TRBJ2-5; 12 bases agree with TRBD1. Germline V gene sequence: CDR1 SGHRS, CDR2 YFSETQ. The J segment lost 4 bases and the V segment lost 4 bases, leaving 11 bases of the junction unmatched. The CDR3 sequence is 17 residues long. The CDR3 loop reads CASSLWGQGATGETQYF. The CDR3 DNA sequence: TGCGCCAGCAGCCTGTGGGGACAGGGGGCGACCGGAGAGACCCAGTACTTC. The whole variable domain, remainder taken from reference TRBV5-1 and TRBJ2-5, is KAGVTQTPRYLIKTRGQQVTLSCSPISGHRSVSWYQQTPGQGLQFLFEYFSETQRNKGNFPGRFSGRQFSNSRSEMNVSTLELGDSALYLCASSLWGQGATGETQYFGPGTRLLVL.

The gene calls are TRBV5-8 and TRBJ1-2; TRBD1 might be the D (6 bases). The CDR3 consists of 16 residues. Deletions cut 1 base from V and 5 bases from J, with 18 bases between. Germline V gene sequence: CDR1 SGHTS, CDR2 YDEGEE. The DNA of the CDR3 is TGTGCCAGCAGCTTGTCCCAGGTCAGGGGATTGTATGGCTACACCTTC. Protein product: CASSLSQVRGLYGYTF.

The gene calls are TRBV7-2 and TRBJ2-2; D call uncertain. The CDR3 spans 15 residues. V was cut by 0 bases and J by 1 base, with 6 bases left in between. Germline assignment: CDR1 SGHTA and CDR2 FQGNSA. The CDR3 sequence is CASSLASGNTGELFF. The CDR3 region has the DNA TGTGCCAGCAGCTTAGCTTCCGGGAACACCGGGGAGCTGTTTTTT.

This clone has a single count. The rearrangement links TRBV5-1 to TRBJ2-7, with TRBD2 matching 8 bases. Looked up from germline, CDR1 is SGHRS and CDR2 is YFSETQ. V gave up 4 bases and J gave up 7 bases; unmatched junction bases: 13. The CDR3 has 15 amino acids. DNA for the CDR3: TGCGCCAGCAGCCCGAGGACTAGCTTCACGGGAGAGCAGTACTTC. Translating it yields CASSPRTSFTGEQYF.